This is a list of T cell receptor beta chains from one sample in a study of T cell responses to AZD1222 COVID-19 vaccine. The assay was immunoSEQ multiplex PCR, and TCRdb's table has in-frame clones only and misses some. The sample comprises about 97,000 clones, more than 70% of which are singletons, and roughly a tenth rests with the top ten. Sequencing used peripheral blood, obtained 28 days after the second AZD1222 dose. The receptors originated from an adult who received the AZD1222 COVID-19 vaccine. The CDR3 runs from the conserved cysteine through the conserved F or W. A D gene is named only where the DNA matches it firmly. The size of a clone is reported for some rows only, either as once, few or many, or as a class for expanded clones.

j_call v_call clone_size d_call cdr3_nt cdr3_aa
TRBJ2-1 TRBV27 . . TGTGCCAGCAGTTTTAGGGAGCAGTTCTTC CASSFREQFF
TRBJ1-2 TRBV7-2 . . TGTGCCAGCAGCCTACGGTCGGGTTATGGCTACACCTTC CASSLRSGYGYTF
TRBJ1-1 TRBV6-5 few . TGTGCCAGCAGGGATCGACACGCGAACACTGAAGCTTTCTTT CASRDRHANTEAFF
TRBJ2-1 TRBV7-3 . TRBD2 TGTGCCAGCAGCTTGGGACTAGCGGGAGTTGAGCAGTTCTTC CASSLGLAGVEQFF
TRBJ1-1 TRBV29-1 . . TGCAGCGGCCGAATTATGCACGGGGAGGTTGAAGCTTTCTTT CSGRIMHGEVEAFF
TRBJ1-5 TRBV6-5 . . TGTGCCAGCAGCGTGGGGGGTGGTCAGCCCCAGCATTTT CASSVGGGQPQHF
TRBJ2-3 TRBV5-6 . . TGTGCCAGCAGCCCCGAGGGTTTTGATACGCAGTATTTT CASSPEGFDTQYF
TRBJ2-6 TRBV9 once . TGTGCCAGCAGCCCGACAACATCCGGGGCCAACGTCCTGACTTTC CASSPTTSGANVLTF
TRBJ2-1 TRBV6-1 . . TGTGCCAGCAGTGACGTCGGGTCCTACAATGAGCAGTTCTTC CASSDVGSYNEQFF
TRBJ2-3 TRBV18 . TRBD2 TGTGCCAGCTCACCAGTGACTAGCGGGGGGGCAGATACGCAGTATTTT CASSPVTSGGADTQYF
TRBJ2-6 TRBV5-1 . . TGCGCCAGCAGCGCAGGGTGGTCCGGGGCCAACGTCCTGACTTTC CASSAGWSGANVLTF
TRBJ2-6 TRBV7-8 . TRBD2 TGTGCCAGCAGCTTAGTCCAGGGAGGGATATCCTCTGGGGCCAACGTCCTGACTTTC CASSLVQGGISSGANVLTF
TRBJ1-1 TRBV29-1 . . TGCAGCGTTGAAAGGGGCTTGGACACTGAAGCTTTCTTT CSVERGLDTEAFF
TRBJ2-7 TRBV29-1 few . TGCAGCGTTGCTCTAGCGAGTGAGGAGCAGTACTTC CSVALASEEQYF
TRBJ1-2 TRBV12-3/TRBV12-4 . . TGTGCCAGCAGGGGGTATGGCTACACCTTC CASRGYGYTF
TRBJ2-7 TRBV27 . TRBD2 TGTGCCAGCAGTTTAGCCGTTAGCGGGAGGTACGAGCAGTACTTC CASSLAVSGRYEQYF
TRBJ2-3 TRBV24-1 . TRBD1 TGTGCCACCAGTGATCCGACCACAGGGGTAGATACGCAGTATTTT CATSDPTTGVDTQYF
TRBJ1-5 TRBV2 few TRBD1 TGTGCCAGCAGTTTCCGACAGGGAGGTCAGCCCCAGCATTTT CASSFRQGGQPQHF
TRBJ1-2 TRBV29-1 . . TGCAGCGTTGTTCTCGGGAACTATGGCTACACCTTC CSVVLGNYGYTF
TRBJ1-4 TRBV5-1 once . TGCGCCAGCAGCCCCGGGGTCACAGCAACTAATGAAAAACTGTTTTTT CASSPGVTATNEKLFF
TRBJ1-4 TRBV19 . . TGTGCCAGTATCCAGGCGGGCTTTAATGAAAAACTGTTTTTT CASIQAGFNEKLFF
TRBJ1-2 TRBV28 . TRBD1 TGTGCCAGCAGTTTGCGACAGGGGAACTATGGCTACACCTTC CASSLRQGNYGYTF
TRBJ2-7 TRBV5-5 . TRBD1 TGTGCCAGCAGCACCCTCCGGACAGGGGTCTACGAGCAGTACTTC CASSTLRTGVYEQYF
TRBJ2-1 TRBV6-1 . TRBD2 TGTGCCAGCAGTGACGGGAGGGATGAGCAGTTCTTC CASSDGRDEQFF